This entry lists 19 T cell receptor beta chains sequenced from one sample in a study of T cells in Graves' hyperthyroidism and ophthalmopathy. Amplification of TCR beta CDR3 regions used RNA as the template. During a first-round RT-PCR of the TCR CDR3, the HTBI primer set was used. TCRdb called the multiplex PCR reads again in MiXCR, with one record for every CDR3 protein. The sample shows approximately 700,000 distinct CDR3 sequences, 45% of them seen only once. Sequenced: peripheral blood or thyroid tissue (not recorded which). These receptors all stem from an adult man with Graves' disease, either hyperthyroidism or ophthalmopathy (not recorded which).

The chain combines TRBV7-8 with TRBJ1-6; tentative D call: TRBD1 (6 bases). Trimming stripped 11 bases from V and 8 bases from J, with 16 bases between. The CDR3 has 13 residues. From germline, CDR1 is SGHVS and CDR2 FQNEAQ. The CDR3 coding sequence is TGTGCCTGGAGACACAGGGTAGATTCACCCCTCCACTTT. Translation gives CAWRHRVDSPLHF. The variable domain in full, with the rest retrieved from reference TRBV7-8 and TRBJ1-6, is GAGVSQSPRYKVAKRGQDVALRCDPISGHVSLFWYQQALGQGPEFLTYFQNEAQLDKSGLPSDRFFAERPEGSVSTLKIQRTQQEDSAVYLCAWRHRVDSPLHFGNGTRLTVT.

This clonotype was found many times. The CDR3 protein is CAYGGREETQYF. The CDR3 region has the DNA TGTGCCTACGGGGGGCGTGAGGAGACCCAGTACTTC. V gene TRBV15 combines with J gene TRBJ2-5, with D perhaps matching TRBD2 (7 bases). This CDR3 is built from 12 residues. Trimming left V 11 bases short and J 5 bases short, with 15 bases between. CDR1 and CDR2 from the germline V gene are LNHNV and YYDKDF (reference sequence).

This clonotype came up many times. V gene TRBV7-2 combines with J gene TRBJ1-6, with 11 bases aligning to TRBD1. This CDR3 is built from 16 residues. V shed 5 bases and J 7 bases; nucleotides not matched to a gene: 7. Germline lookup yields CDR1 SGHTA and CDR2 FQGNSA. The CDR3 DNA follows: TGTGCCAGCAGCGGCGGACAGGGGGCTTGGAATTCACCCCTCCACTTT. It yields the protein CASSGGQGAWNSPLHF.

The chain employs TRBV20-1 and TRBJ1-6; perhaps TRBD1 as D (5 bases). The CDR3 sequence is 14 residues long. The germline V and J ends were trimmed by 6 bases and 8 bases, with 17 bases remaining between them. Germline V gives CDR1 DFQATT, CDR2 SNEGSKA (reference sequence). The CDR3 loop reads CSAHPPGGDSPLHF. Here the CDR3 DNA reads TGCAGTGCCCACCCCCCCGGGGGAGATTCACCCCTCCACTTT.

The gene calls are TRBV9 and TRBJ1-2; 7 positions agree with TRBD1. Germline CDR1 SGDLS, CDR2 YYNGEE. J gave up 8 bases and V 0 bases, and 10 bases lay outside the gene matches. This CDR3 has 15 residues. CDR3 nucleotides: TGTGCCAGCAGCGTAGACCGTGACAGGGTAGGGGGCTACACCTTC. Its translation: CASSVDRDRVGGYTF.

This sequence joins TRBV10-2 and TRBJ1-4; possible D gene TRBD1, 5 bases. Trimming cost V 3 bases and J 2 bases, with 13 bases left between them. Germline V gene data show CDR1 as WSHSY and CDR2 as SAAADI. The CDR3 contains 16 residues. The CDR3, as DNA: TGCGCCAGCAGTGATCGTAGGCGGGGGACTAATGAAAAACTGTTTTTT. Translated, it gives CASSDRRRGTNEKLFF.

The chain recombines TRBV20-1 with TRBJ2-5; either TRBD1 or TRBD2 may supply D (5 bases each). CDR3 length: 13 amino acids. The germline V and J ends were trimmed by 5 bases and 4 bases, with 14 bases remaining between them. In germline, CDR1 is DFQATT, CDR2 SNEGSKA (reference sequence). CDR3 nucleotides: TGCAGTGCTCATCGGGGCTTTGGAGAGACCCAGTACTTC. This codes for CSAHRGFGETQYF.

Concerning this clonotype itself: The final CDR3 position lacks the conserved phenylalanine or tryptophan, pointing to a likely read error. Because the CDR3's place on the DNA is in doubt, the DNA is left out and the CDR3 is given as listed by TCRdb. V gene TRBV11-3 combines with J gene TRBJ1-1; TRBD1 reflects the table's D call only, with no check against the DNA. The germline V gene encodes CDR1 SGHNT and CDR2 YENEEA. The CDR3 adds up to 14 amino acids, both ends counted. Here the CDR3 reads CASSPLVEGRGHHL.

V gene TRBV12-3 or TRBV12-4 combines with J gene TRBJ1-6; 11 bases line up with TRBD1. The CDR3 length is 13 residues. V dropped 8 bases and J dropped 10; count of bases not matched to a gene: 4. The CDR3 region is CASLGTGGSPLHF. The CDR3 DNA follows: TGTGCCAGCTTAGGGACAGGGGGATCACCCCTCCACTTT.

This clonotype was picked up many times. The CDR3 is CSARVFGTYGYTF. CDR3 nucleotide sequence: TGCAGTGCTAGAGTCTTCGGCACGTATGGCTACACCTTC. The chain combines TRBV20-1 with TRBJ1-2; no clear D. This CDR3 has 13 residues. With 1 base removed from V and 5 bases from J, the gap between germline ends came to 11 bases. CDR1 DFQATT and CDR2 SNEGSKA come from the germline V gene (reference sequence).

The chain employs TRBV2 and TRBJ1-2; D not certain. CDR1 and CDR2 (germline): SNHLY, FYNNEI. CDR3 length: 16 residues. V was cut by 3 bases and J by 6 bases, with 20 bases left in between. CDR3 protein: CASSDPPAGVKDGYTF. CDR3 nucleotide sequence: TGTGCCAGCAGTGACCCACCCGCCGGGGTAAAGGATGGCTACACCTTC.

This clonotype occurred many times. This chain connects TRBV15 to TRBJ2-7; TRBD2 aligns across 9 bases. The CDR3 loop spans 14 amino acids. Germline values: CDR1 LNHNV, CDR2 YYDKDF (reference sequence). The trim removed 6 bases at V and 2 bases at J, leaving 5 bases unmatched. The DNA of the CDR3 is TGTGCCACCAGTGGGCTAGCGGGGCCCTACGAGCAGTACTTC. Its translation is CATSGLAGPYEQYF.

V is TRBV10-3 and J is TRBJ2-3; 8 bases are shared with TRBD1. The J segment lost 1 base and the V segment lost 6 bases, leaving 3 bases of the junction unmatched. Germline-derived CDR1 and CDR2 are ENHRY and SYGVKD. The CDR3 sequence is 14 residues long. CDR3 residues: CAIRPGQGTDTQYF. In DNA form, the CDR3 reads TGTGCCATCAGGCCGGGACAGGGCACAGATACGCAGTATTTT.

In this sample, this clonotype turned up a few times. The chain joins TRBV20-1 to TRBJ1-5, with D possibly matching TRBD1 (5 bases). V was trimmed by 6 bases and J by 9 bases, leaving 15 bases between them. Germline V gene sequence: CDR1 DFQATT, CDR2 SNEGSKA (reference sequence). The CDR3 covers 12 residues. CDR3 sequence: CSARRGDGPQHF. The CDR3 region has the DNA TGCAGTGCCCGCCGGGGGGATGGGCCCCAGCATTTT.

The gene calls are TRBV2 and TRBJ2-6; the D gene is possibly TRBD1 (5 bases). Between the trimmed V and J ends, which lost 4 bases and 4 bases, there was a span of 11 bases. The germline V gene has CDR1 SNHLY and CDR2 FYNNEI. The CDR3 covers 15 residues. The CDR3 DNA follows: TGTGCCAGCAGTGGCCAGGGTGCCGGGGCCAACGTCCTGACTTTC. The encoded protein is CASSGQGAGANVLTF.

In regard to this clonotype: This may be a read error, as it is one base from a much larger clone. The rearrangement uses TRBV29-1 and TRBJ1-1; 8 nucleotides line up with TRBD1. Germline CDR1 SQVTM, CDR2 ANQGSEA. V dropped 2 bases and J dropped 1; count of bases not matched to a gene: 3. The length of the CDR3 is 14 residues. The CDR3 loop is CSVEKGQANTEAFF. The CDR3 DNA reads TGCAGCGTTGAAAAGGGACAGGCGAACACTGAAGCTTTCTTT.

In its sample, this clonotype was seen once. This chain connects TRBV2 to TRBJ2-7, with 8 bases matching TRBD1. Trimming cost V 6 bases and J 11 bases; bases outside gene matches: 9. In germline, CDR1 is SNHLY, CDR2 FYNNEI. The CDR3 loop spans 12 amino acids. This CDR3 reads CASRESGGKEYF. CDR3 nucleotides: TGTGCCAGCAGAGAGTCAGGGGGCAAGGAGTACTTC.

Worth noting for this clonotype: This may come from a read error, since a much larger clone is one base off. The chain is built from TRBV10-3 and TRBJ1-2; no firm D call. V was cut by 5 bases and J by 12 bases, with 16 bases left in between. Germline assignment: CDR1 ENHRY and CDR2 SYGVKD. The CDR3 runs 12 residues. This chain's CDR3 is CAISRTGEGHTF. DNA of the CDR3: TGTGCCATCAGTAGGACCGGAGAGGGCCACACCTTC.

The chain recombines TRBV7-6 with TRBJ2-7; 7 bases are a match to TRBD1. The CDR3 covers 15 residues. V was pared by 6 bases and J by 4 bases, with 12 bases of the junction left unmatched. Germline V lookup: CDR1 SGHVS, CDR2 FNYEAQ. CDR3 in amino acids: CASRERQGVRYEQYF. CDR3 in DNA: TGTGCCAGCAGGGAAAGACAGGGAGTGCGGTACGAGCAGTACTTC. The complete variable domain, with remaining parts taken from reference TRBV7-6 and TRBJ2-7, reads GAGVSQSPRYKVTKRGQDVALRCDPISGHVSLYWYRQALGQGPEFLTYFNYEAQQDKSGLPNDRFSAERPEGSISTLTIQRTEQRDSAMYRCASRERQGVRYEQYFGPGTRLTVT.